Described below is a single T cell receptor beta chain sequence and its context. This entry belongs to a study of shared clonotypes between healthy human individuals. Profiled with immunoSEQ multiplex PCR; TCRdb holds only in-frame clones, not every one. The table has roughly 1,500,000 clones, roughly 98.5% seen once; the top ten hold approximately 0.4%. Germline V gives CDR1 LGHNT, CDR2 FRNRAP. The CDR3 has 18 amino acids. J lost 1 base, V lost 6 bases, and 9 bases had no gene match. This receptor was obtained from a man aged 25-45 years in good health. The V and J genes are TRBV12-5 and TRBJ2-3; 14 bases line up with TRBD2. The specimen was naive CD4+ T cells sorted from blood. Subset: CD45RA+ positively selected. CDR3 coding DNA: TGTGCTAGTGGAAAGACTAGCGGGAGGGCCGGTGGCACAGATACGCAGTATTTT. This sequence encodes CASGKTSGRAGGTDTQYF.